This T cell receptor beta chain emerged from a study of shared clonotypes between healthy human individuals. In the study overall: Every donor yielded three CD4 naive, three CD4 memory, two CD8 naive and one CD8 memory plate.

V lost 5 bases and J lost 4, with 15 bases in between. CDR3 length: 16 residues. Per germline, CDR1 SEHNR and CDR2 FQNEAQ (reference sequence). CD8 cells regarded as naive lacked CD45RO, were positively chosen for CCR7, and omitted terminally differentiated effector memory CD45RA+ cells. On this clone itself: Its antigen is unidentified.

Tens of thousands of T cell genomes, or around 180 ng DNA, went into the sorted-subset replicate PCRs. Sequencing used immunoSEQ multiplex PCR; TCRdb keeps in-frame clones, though not all of them. The repertoire holds around 2,100,000 clones, around 96% seen once, with roughly 1% in the top ten. General study points: The rarefaction results pointed to incomplete sorted-subset sequencing despite large depth.

The sequence derives from a man younger than 30 in good health. Sequencing was done on a sample of naive CD8+ T cells sorted from blood. This chain uses TRBV7-9 with TRBJ2-6; D remains ambiguous. The CDR3 DNA reads as TGTGCCAGCAGCACCTCGACCGGGTGGGGGGCCAACGTCCTGACTTTC. This translates into CASSTSTGWGANVLTF.